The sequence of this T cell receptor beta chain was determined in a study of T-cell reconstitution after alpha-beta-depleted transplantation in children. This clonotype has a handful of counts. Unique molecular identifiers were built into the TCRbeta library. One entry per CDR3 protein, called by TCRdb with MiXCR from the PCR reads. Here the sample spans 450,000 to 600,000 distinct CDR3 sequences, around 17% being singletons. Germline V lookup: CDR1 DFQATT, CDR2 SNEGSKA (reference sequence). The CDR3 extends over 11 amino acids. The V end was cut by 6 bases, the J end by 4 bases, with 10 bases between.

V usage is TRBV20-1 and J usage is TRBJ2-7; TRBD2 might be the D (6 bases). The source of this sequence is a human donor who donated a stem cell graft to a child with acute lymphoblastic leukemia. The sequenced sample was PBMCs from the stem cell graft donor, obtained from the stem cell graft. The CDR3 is CSAAEGYEQYF. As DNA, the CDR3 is TGCAGTGCAGCGGAGGGGTACGAGCAGTACTTC.